This entry features one T cell receptor (beta chain) sequence. Its cognate antigen is unknown. Each cDNA molecule carried a unique molecular identifier. TCRdb redid the calling of the 5' RACE reads with MiXCR, one entry per CDR3 protein. In the table there are 75,000 to 100,000 distinct CDR3 sequences, about an eighth of which are singletons. These data belong to a study of early T cells in non-severe SARS-CoV-2 infection. On the study more broadly: Chains from this unsorted whole-blood bulk RNA could not be paired. Study results and limitations: Matches to VDJdb favored anti-spike CD8 responses and missed private and CD4 specificities.

This CDR3 is 17 amino acids long. V shed 4 bases and J 2 bases; nucleotides not matched to a gene: 10. Germline lookup yields CDR1 SQVTM and CDR2 ANQGSEA. The sequenced material came from whole blood. The chain combines TRBV29-1 with TRBJ2-7; 14 bases agree with TRBD2. The receptor was isolated from an adult who was a healthcare worker with PCR-confirmed SARS-CoV-2 infection or an uninfected control (not recorded which). The DNA of the CDR3 is TGCAGCGTTGGAGAGACTAGCGGGAGGGCCCTCCCCTACGAGCAGTACTTC. Protein product: CSVGETSGRALPYEQYF.